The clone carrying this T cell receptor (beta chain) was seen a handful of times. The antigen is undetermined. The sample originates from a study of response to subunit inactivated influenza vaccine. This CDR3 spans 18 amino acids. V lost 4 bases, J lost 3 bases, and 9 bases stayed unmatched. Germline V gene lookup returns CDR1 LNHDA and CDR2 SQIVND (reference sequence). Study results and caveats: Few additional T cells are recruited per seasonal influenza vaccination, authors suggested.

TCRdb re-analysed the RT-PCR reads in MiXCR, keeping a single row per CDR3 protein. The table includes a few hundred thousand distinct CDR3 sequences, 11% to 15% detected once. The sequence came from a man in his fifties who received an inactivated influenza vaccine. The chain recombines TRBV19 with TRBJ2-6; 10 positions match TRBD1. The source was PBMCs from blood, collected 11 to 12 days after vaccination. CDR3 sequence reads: CASSTAGTGVVGANVLTF. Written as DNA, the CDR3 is TGTGCCAGTAGTACCGCCGGGACAGGGGTGGTTGGGGCCAACGTCCTGACTTTC.